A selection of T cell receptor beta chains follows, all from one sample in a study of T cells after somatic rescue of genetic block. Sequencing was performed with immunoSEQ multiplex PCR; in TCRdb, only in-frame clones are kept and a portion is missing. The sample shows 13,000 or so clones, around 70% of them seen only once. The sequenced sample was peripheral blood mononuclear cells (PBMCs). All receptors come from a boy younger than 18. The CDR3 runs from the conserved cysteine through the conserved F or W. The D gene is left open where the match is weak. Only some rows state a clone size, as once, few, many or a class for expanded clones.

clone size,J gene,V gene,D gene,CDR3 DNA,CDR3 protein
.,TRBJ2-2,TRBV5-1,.,TGCGCCAGCAGCTTGGTTGGGATGGATAGAGGGGAGCTGTTTTTT,CASSLVGMDRGELFF
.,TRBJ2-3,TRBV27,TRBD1,TGTGCCAGTGCAAGGACAGGGGGCGGTACAGATACGCAGTATTTT,CASARTGGGTDTQYF
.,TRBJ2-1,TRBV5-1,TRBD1,TGCGCCAGCAGCTCTACAGGGGAGATCTACAATGAGCAGTTCTTC,CASSSTGEIYNEQFF
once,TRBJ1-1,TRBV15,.,TGTGCCACCAGCAGAGATTTTGCCCGTGACACTGAAGCTTTCTTT,CATSRDFARDTEAFF
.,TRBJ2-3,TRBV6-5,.,TGTGCCAGCAGTGCACGACAGGCTAGCACAGATACGCAGTATTTT,CASSARQASTDTQYF
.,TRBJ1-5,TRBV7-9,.,TGTGCCAGCAGCTTAGGGATGGGGAATCAGCCCCAGCATTTT,CASSLGMGNQPQHF
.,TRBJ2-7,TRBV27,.,TGTGCCAGCAGTCCCAGACTATCCGAAACTTTCTACGAGCAGTACTTC,CASSPRLSETFYEQYF
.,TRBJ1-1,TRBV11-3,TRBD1,TGTGCCAGCAGCCCAGGGGGGCGAGACTTGAACACTGAAGCTTTCTTT,CASSPGGRDLNTEAFF
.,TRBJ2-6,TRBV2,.,TGTGCCAGCAGCTCAGGGACTCTTGCTGGGGCCAACGTCCTGACTTTC,CASSSGTLAGANVLTF
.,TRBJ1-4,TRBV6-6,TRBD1,TGTGCCAGCAGTTGGGGACAGGGGAAAGAAAAACTGTTTTTT,CASSWGQGKEKLFF
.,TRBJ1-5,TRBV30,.,TGTGCCTGGAGTGTACGTGGGGGCGGGCAGCCCCAGCATTTT,CAWSVRGGGQPQHF
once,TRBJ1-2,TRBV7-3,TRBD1,TGTGCCAGCAGCTTAACCGGAGGGACAGGACACTATGGCTACACCTTC,CASSLTGGTGHYGYTF
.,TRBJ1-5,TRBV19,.,TGTGCCAGTAGTATAGCTGGAGGGGGAAATCAGCCCCAGCATTTT,CASSIAGGGNQPQHF